This T cell receptor (beta chain) was sequenced in a study of cytomegalovirus exposure and HLA in healthy donors. Generated by immunoSEQ multiplex PCR, the TCRdb table keeps only in-frame clones and is missing some. Among 90,000 to 100,000 clones, around 85% were seen once, and the ten largest hold 3.9%. About this clone itself: Its antigen remains unidentified.

Study outcomes and limitations: TCR sequences were mostly rare, though some public TCRs occurred in many donors.

The sequenced material came from PBMCs. The clonotype originates from a woman aged 25 to 39 in good health and CMV-seronegative.

CDR3 in DNA: TGTGCCAGCATCTCAAGTCGCAGAAACTACGAGCAGTACTTC. It codes for CASISSRRNYEQYF. V and J are TRBV6-5 and TRBJ2-7; no clear D gene. CDR1 is MNHEY and CDR2 is SVGAGI in the germline V gene. Trimming shortened V by 7 bases and J by 3 bases, and 16 bases separated the two germline ends. The CDR3 is 14 amino acids.